This T cell receptor beta chain comes out of a study of early T cells in non-severe SARS-CoV-2 infection. Overall study context: Chains from this unsorted whole-blood bulk RNA could not be paired. Study conclusions and caveats: The study's VDJdb matching favored anti-spike CD8 responses and missed private and CD4 specificities.

The germline CDR1 and CDR2 sequences are SGHRS and YFSETQ. The CDR3 length is 14 residues. Trimming left V 4 bases short and J 5 bases short, with 12 bases between. In its sample, this clonotype was seen a few times. Antigen: not known. Each cDNA molecule carried a unique molecular identifier. TCRdb re-called the 5' RACE reads through MiXCR, storing one row per CDR3 protein. Altogether around 60,000 distinct CDR3 sequences are present, 10% being singletons, with the ten largest covering 8.6%. This receptor was identified in an adult who was a healthcare worker with PCR-confirmed SARS-CoV-2 infection or an uninfected control (not recorded which). The rearrangement links TRBV5-1 to TRBJ2-2, with a tentative D call TRBD1 (6 bases). Input material: whole blood. The CDR3 loop is CASSISQGTGELFF. CDR3 DNA: TGCGCCAGCAGCATTAGCCAGGGGACCGGGGAGCTGTTTTTT.